The 18 T cell receptor beta chains below were found in one sample sequenced in a study of cytomegalovirus exposure and HLA in healthy donors. With 60 Vbeta and 13 Jbeta primers, the PCR was carried out. Sequencing was performed with immunoSEQ multiplex PCR; in TCRdb, only in-frame clones are kept and a portion is missing. The sample lists under 150,000 clones, approximately 68% seen once, with 1.6% in the top ten. The specimen was PBMCs. All receptors come from a man under 40 in good health and CMV-seropositive.

CDR3: CASSWTGGDQPQHF. CDR3 in DNA: TGCGCCAGCAGCTGGACAGGGGGCGATCAGCCCCAGCATTTT. The chain links TRBV5-1 to TRBJ1-5; 11 bases line up with TRBD1. The CDR3 has 14 amino acids. Germline V gene sequence: CDR1 SGHRS, CDR2 YFSETQ. V trimming: 3 bases; J trimming: 5 bases; junction bases outside the gene matches: 1.

This clone showed up just once. The gene calls are TRBV15 and TRBJ2-2; TRBD2 matches at 9 bases. The germline V gene encodes CDR1 LNHNV and CDR2 YYDKDF (reference sequence). There are 15 residues in the CDR3. V shed 4 bases, J shed 7 bases, and the junction held 7 bases outside the gene matches. The CDR3 reads CATSIRAGGSGELFF. The CDR3, as DNA: TGTGCCACCAGCATCCGGGCGGGGGGGAGCGGGGAGCTGTTTTTT.

A few counts support this clone. This chain joins TRBV11-3 and TRBJ1-1; D might be TRBD1 (5 bases). V lost 1 base and J lost 3, with 9 bases in between. CDR3 length: 14 amino acids. The germline V gene encodes CDR1 SGHNT and CDR2 YENEEA. CDR3 nucleotide sequence: TGTGCCAGCAGCTTAGGGGGGGAGGACACTGAAGCTTTCTTT. It encodes CASSLGGEDTEAFF.

The chain recombines TRBV9 with TRBJ2-3; 8 nucleotides line up with TRBD2. The CDR3 is made up of 18 amino acids. After removal of 0 bases from V and 4 bases from J, the junction contained 13 bases not matched to a gene. Germline V gives CDR1 SGDLS, CDR2 YYNGEE. In DNA, the CDR3 is TGTGCCAGCAGCGTAGCGGTTCGGAGCGGGAGTGGGGCAGATACGCAGTATTTT. Encoded protein: CASSVAVRSGSGADTQYF.

This rearrangement joins TRBV7-8 to TRBJ2-1, with D tentatively TRBD2 (6 bases). Germline V gene sequence: CDR1 SGHVS, CDR2 FQNEAQ. CDR3 length equals 13 residues. V was shortened by 5 bases and J by 6 bases, with 11 bases between the two germline ends. Here the CDR3 reads CASSLGGGNEQFF. The CDR3 bases are TGTGCCAGCAGCCTCGGGGGTGGCAATGAGCAGTTCTTC. Combining the CDR3 with reference TRBV7-8 and TRBJ2-1 gives the whole variable domain GAGVSQSPRYKVAKRGQDVALRCDPISGHVSLFWYQQALGQGPEFLTYFQNEAQLDKSGLPSDRFFAERPEGSVSTLKIQRTQQEDSAVYLCASSLGGGNEQFFGPGTRLTVL.

This clone was seen a single time. V and J are TRBV7-9 and TRBJ2-1; maybe TRBD2 (6 bases). V was cut by 2 bases and J by 5 bases, with 10 bases left in between. The CDR3 is 14 residues long. Germline loops: CDR1 SEHNR, CDR2 FQNEAQ (reference sequence). CDR3 sequence (DNA): TGTGCCAGCAGCTTATGGTGGGGGGACAATGAGCAGTTCTTC. This translates into CASSLWWGDNEQFF.

The chain is built from TRBV11-2 and TRBJ2-5, with 11 bases matching TRBD2. This CDR3 region has 15 residues. After removal of 5 bases from V and 4 bases from J, the junction contained 6 bases not matched to a gene. The germline V gene encodes CDR1 SGHAT and CDR2 FQNNGV. In DNA, the CDR3 is TGTGCCAGCAGCGCGGGGACTAGCGGAACAGAGACCCAGTACTTC. It specifies CASSAGTSGTETQYF.

This clone occurred once. The J gene is TRBJ1-3, the V gene TRBV10-3; 7 nucleotides match TRBD1. Germline values: CDR1 ENHRY, CDR2 SYGVKD. CDR3 size: 12 residues. Trimming removed 4 bases from V and 10 bases from J; junction bases left unmatched: 4. CDR3 bases: TGTGCCATCAGTGCCCGACAGGGAACCATATATTTT. It specifies CAISARQGTIYF.

This rearrangement joins TRBV2 to TRBJ2-1, with 10 bases lining up with TRBD2. Germline loops: CDR1 SNHLY, CDR2 FYNNEI. The V segment lost 7 bases and the J segment 3 bases; nucleotides outside the gene matches: 6. The CDR3 is 15 amino acids. Here the CDR3 reads CASITGLAYYNEQFF. The CDR3 DNA is TGTGCCAGCATAACGGGACTAGCGTACTACAATGAGCAGTTCTTC.

This clone was detected a few times. The V and J genes are TRBV19 and TRBJ1-1, with 7 positions matching TRBD1. The V and J ends lost 5 bases and 4 bases, in that order; junction bases with no gene match: 4. This CDR3 has 13 residues. From germline, CDR1 is LNHDA and CDR2 SQIVND (reference sequence). This CDR3 reads CASSPQGGTEAFF. CDR3 nucleotides: TGTGCCAGTAGTCCCCAGGGGGGCACTGAAGCTTTCTTT.

There are a few counts of this clone. The chain joins TRBV18 to TRBJ2-7; TRBD1 matches at 8 bases. CDR3 length equals 14 residues. Germline-derived CDR1 and CDR2 are KGHSH and LQKENI. Germline trimming cut 3 bases from V and 3 bases from J; bases unmatched to any gene: 4. CDR3: CASSPRTGRYEQYF. CDR3 nucleotides: TGTGCCAGCTCACCCCGGACAGGGCGCTACGAGCAGTACTTC.

The V gene is TRBV11-1, the J gene TRBJ2-1, with TRBD2 as a possible D gene (6 bases). The V gene lost 2 bases and the J gene lost 0 bases, with 20 bases spanning the gap. The germline V gene encodes CDR1 SGHAT and CDR2 FQDESV (reference sequence). CDR3 size: 19 residues. The CDR3 DNA reads TGTGCCAGCAGCTTATTTGCGGGTGGGGGAGGCCACTCCTACAATGAGCAGTTCTTC. Translating it yields CASSLFAGGGGHSYNEQFF.

The V and J genes are TRBV7-3 and TRBJ2-1; D gene ambiguous. V was trimmed by 5 bases and J by 10 bases, leaving 15 bases between them. CDR3 length: 13 amino acids. CDR1 SGHTA and CDR2 FQGTGA come from the germline V gene. The CDR3 nucleotides read TGTGCCAGCAGCCTTAGGTTCGGGTGGGAGCAGTTCTTC. Protein: CASSLRFGWEQFF.

Note on this clone: Relative to the germline gene, one junction end is altered; a read error may explain this. V and J are TRBV7-9 and TRBJ1-1, with D uncertain. This CDR3 comprises 16 residues. From germline, CDR1 is SEHNR and CDR2 FQNEAQ (reference sequence). The CDR3, as DNA: TGTTCCAGCAGCTTAGTAGTGTATCCACCGAACACTGAAGCTTTCTTT. It specifies CSSSLVVYPPNTEAFF.

The chain has TRBV4-2 and TRBJ2-5, with D possibly TRBD1 on 5 matching bases. Germline CDR1 reads LGHNA; CDR2 reads YNFKEQ. The CDR3 is made up of 15 amino acids. V was clipped by 3 bases and J by 4 bases, with 15 bases between them. In DNA, the CDR3 is TGTGCCAGCAGCCAGAATTCAGGGTATGGAGAGACCCAGTACTTC. Translated: CASSQNSGYGETQYF.

The rearrangement links TRBV21-1 to TRBJ1-2; no check of the table's D call, TRBD1, against the DNA was made. TRBV21-1 represents a pseudogene. CDR3 size: 14 residues. The CDR3, as DNA: TGTGCCAGGGGGTCCCGGGACAGGGAATACGGCTACACCTTC. Translating gives CARGSRDREYGYTF.

CDR3 nucleotide sequence: TGCAGCGTTATCCCGGGACAGGGATGGATAGGTGTGGATACGCAGTATTTT. Its translation: CSVIPGQGWIGVDTQYF. The chain combines TRBV29-1 with TRBJ2-3; 9 bases map to TRBD1. Trimming took 5 bases from V and 6 from J; bases not matched to a gene: 18. CDR3 length: 17 residues. Germline values: CDR1 SQVTM, CDR2 ANQGSEA.

The gene calls are TRBV7-9 and TRBJ2-1; D gene unclear. V was trimmed by 6 bases and J by 6 bases, leaving 9 bases between them. This CDR3 is 12 amino acids long. Germline CDR1 and CDR2: SEHNR and FQNEAQ (reference sequence). The CDR3 loop is CASRTGTNEQFF. The CDR3 bases are TGTGCCAGCAGGACGGGTACCAATGAGCAGTTCTTC.